This record looks at one T cell receptor (beta chain) sequence and its context. What it binds is not known. The CDR3 covers 16 residues. Looked up from germline, CDR1 is SGHTA and CDR2 is FQGNSA. This sample is part of a study of T cells expressing NK-cell markers. General study results and limits: Similarly, these clonotypes led the CD3+CD56-NKG2C+ fraction as well in a few donors.

cDNA encoding TCR beta was synthesized via 5'RACE template switching incorporating UMIs. TCRdb reprocessed the 5' RACE reads, with one entry per CDR3 protein and no DNA. The sample table sets out about 550,000 distinct CDR3 sequences. This chain links TRBV7-2 with TRBJ1-2. Sequenced material: blood T cells: a sorted CD56 or NKG2C T cell subset, CD4+ or CD8+ T cells, or bulk PBMC T cells (not recorded which). The clonotype originates from a young man in good health. The CDR3: CASSSSLLDTRDGYTF.